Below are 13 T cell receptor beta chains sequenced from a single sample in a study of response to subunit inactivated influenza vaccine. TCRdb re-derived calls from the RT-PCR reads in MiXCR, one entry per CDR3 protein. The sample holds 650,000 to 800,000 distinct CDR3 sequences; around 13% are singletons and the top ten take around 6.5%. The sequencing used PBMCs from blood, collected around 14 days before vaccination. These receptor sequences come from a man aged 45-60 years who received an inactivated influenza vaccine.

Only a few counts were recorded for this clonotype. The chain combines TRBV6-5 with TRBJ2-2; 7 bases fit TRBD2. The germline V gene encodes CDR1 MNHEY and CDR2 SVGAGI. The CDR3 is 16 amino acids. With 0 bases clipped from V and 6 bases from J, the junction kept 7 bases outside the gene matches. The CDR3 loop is CASSYSRLAQAGELFF. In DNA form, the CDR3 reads TGTGCCAGCAGTTACTCCCGACTAGCACAAGCCGGGGAGCTGTTTTTT.

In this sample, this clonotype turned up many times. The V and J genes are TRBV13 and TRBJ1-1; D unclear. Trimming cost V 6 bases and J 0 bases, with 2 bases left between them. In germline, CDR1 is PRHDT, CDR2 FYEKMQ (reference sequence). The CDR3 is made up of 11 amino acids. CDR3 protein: CASRVNTEAFF. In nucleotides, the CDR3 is TGTGCCAGCAGGGTGAACACTGAAGCTTTCTTT.

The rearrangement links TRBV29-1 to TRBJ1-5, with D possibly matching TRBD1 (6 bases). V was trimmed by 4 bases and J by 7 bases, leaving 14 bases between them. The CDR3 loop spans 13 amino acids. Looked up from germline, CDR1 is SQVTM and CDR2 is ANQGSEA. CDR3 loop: CSVGVRGRQPQHF. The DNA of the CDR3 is TGCAGCGTTGGGGTCAGGGGACGGCAGCCCCAGCATTTT.

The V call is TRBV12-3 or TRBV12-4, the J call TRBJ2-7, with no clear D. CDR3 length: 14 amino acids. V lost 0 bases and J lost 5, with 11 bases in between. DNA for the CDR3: TGTGCCAGCAGTTTAGCGTCAGGAAATGACGAGCAGTACTTC. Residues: CASSLASGNDEQYF.

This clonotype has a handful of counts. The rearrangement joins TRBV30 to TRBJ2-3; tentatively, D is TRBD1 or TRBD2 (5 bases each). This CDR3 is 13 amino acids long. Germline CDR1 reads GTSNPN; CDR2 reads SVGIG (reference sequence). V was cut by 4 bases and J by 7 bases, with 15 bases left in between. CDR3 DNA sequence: TGTGCCTGGATTGTTGCAGGGAGTTATACGCAGTATTTT. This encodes CAWIVAGSYTQYF.

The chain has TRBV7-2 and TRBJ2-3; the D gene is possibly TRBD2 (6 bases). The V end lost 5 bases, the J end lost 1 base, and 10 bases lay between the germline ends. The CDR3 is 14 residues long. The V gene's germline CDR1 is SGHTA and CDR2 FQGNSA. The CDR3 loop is CASSQRLGTDTQYF. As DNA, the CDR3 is TGTGCCAGCAGCCAACGACTAGGCACAGATACGCAGTATTTT.

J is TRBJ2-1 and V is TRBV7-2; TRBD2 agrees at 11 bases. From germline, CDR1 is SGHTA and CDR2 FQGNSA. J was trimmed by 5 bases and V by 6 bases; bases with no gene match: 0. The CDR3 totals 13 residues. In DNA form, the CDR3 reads TGTGCCAGCAGACTAGCGGGGGACAATGAGCAGTTCTTC. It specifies CASRLAGDNEQFF.

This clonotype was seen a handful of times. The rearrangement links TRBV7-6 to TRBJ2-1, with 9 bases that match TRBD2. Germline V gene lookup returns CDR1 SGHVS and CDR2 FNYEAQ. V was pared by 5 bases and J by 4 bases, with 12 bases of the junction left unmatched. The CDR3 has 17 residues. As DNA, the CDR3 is TGTGCCAGCAGCCCAGCTGGGGCTAGCGGGATTTACAATGAGCAGTTCTTC. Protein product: CASSPAGASGIYNEQFF.

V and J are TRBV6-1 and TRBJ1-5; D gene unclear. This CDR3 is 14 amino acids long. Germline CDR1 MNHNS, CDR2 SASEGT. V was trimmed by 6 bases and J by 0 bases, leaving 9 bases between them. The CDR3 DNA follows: TGTGCCAGCAGCGGGCTTTATAGCAATCAGCCCCAGCATTTT. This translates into CASSGLYSNQPQHF.

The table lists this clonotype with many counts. The CDR3 reads CASSSRTGRPLHF. For the CDR3, the DNA is TGTGCCAGCAGCAGTAGAACAGGGCGGCCCCTCCACTTT. V gene TRBV25-1 combines with J gene TRBJ1-6; TRBD1 is a possible D gene (6 bases). Germline-derived CDR1 and CDR2 are MGHDK and SYGVNS. This CDR3 is built from 13 residues. Trimming removed 6 bases at V and 13 bases at J, with 16 bases between.

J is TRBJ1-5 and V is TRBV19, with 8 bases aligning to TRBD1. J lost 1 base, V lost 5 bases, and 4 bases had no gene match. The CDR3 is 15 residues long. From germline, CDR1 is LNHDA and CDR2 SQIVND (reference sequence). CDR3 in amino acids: CASSQGARSNQPQHF. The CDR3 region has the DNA TGTGCCAGTAGTCAGGGGGCTCGGAGCAATCAGCCCCAGCATTTT.

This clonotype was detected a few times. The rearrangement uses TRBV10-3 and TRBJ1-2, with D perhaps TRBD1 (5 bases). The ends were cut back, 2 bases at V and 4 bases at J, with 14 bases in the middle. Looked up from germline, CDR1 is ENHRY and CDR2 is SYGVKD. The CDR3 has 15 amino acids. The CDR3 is CAISEKKTVFYGYTF. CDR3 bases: TGTGCCATCAGTGAGAAAAAGACAGTTTTCTATGGCTACACCTTC.

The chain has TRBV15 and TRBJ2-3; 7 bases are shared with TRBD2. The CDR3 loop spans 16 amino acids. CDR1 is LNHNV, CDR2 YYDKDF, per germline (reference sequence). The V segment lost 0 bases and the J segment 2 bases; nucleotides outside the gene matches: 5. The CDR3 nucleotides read TGTGCCACCAGCAGAGATCCTAGCGGCTACACAGATACGCAGTATTTT. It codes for CATSRDPSGYTDTQYF. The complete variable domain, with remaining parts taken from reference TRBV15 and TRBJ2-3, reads DAMVIQNPRYQVTQFGKPVTLSCSQTLNHNVMYWYQQKSSQAPKLLFHYYDKDFNNEADTPDNFQSRRPNTSFCFLDIRSPGLGDTAMYLCATSRDPSGYTDTQYFGPGTRLTVL.